Sequencing of this T cell receptor (beta chain) was carried out in a study of type 1 regulatory T cells. Study-level background: An in vitro protocol generated T-allo10, a Tr1-enriched, alloantigen-specific CD4 T cell product.

This CDR3 spans 15 amino acids. The junction had 7 bases not matched to a gene; V was cut back by 7 bases and J by 0 bases. The germline CDR1 and CDR2 sequences are MNHEY and SMNVEV (reference sequence). Via MiXCR, TCRdb re-called the reads, giving one row per CDR3 protein. The table records some 18,000 distinct CDR3 sequences, about 9.4% of them present only once. This chain joins TRBV27 and TRBJ2-7; 9 bases are shared with TRBD2. The sequence was obtained from a human donor in good health. What was sequenced was CD4+ T cells, either the whole sample or a sorted fraction (not recorded which). CDR3 in amino acids: CASMTSGLSSYEQYF. The DNA of the CDR3 is TGTGCCAGCATGACTAGCGGCCTAAGCTCCTACGAGCAGTACTTC.